The T cell receptor (beta chain) under discussion was sequenced for a study of T-cell reconstitution after alpha-beta-depleted transplantation in children. This clonotype has ten or more counts. The V end was cut by 3 bases, the J end by 3 bases, with 14 bases between. There are 15 residues in the CDR3. The germline V gene encodes CDR1 ENHRY and CDR2 SYGVKD. For TCRbeta, the library was prepared with unique molecular identifiers. MiXCR, run by TCRdb on the PCR reads, gives a single entry per CDR3 protein. The sample holds about 230,000 distinct CDR3 sequences; more than 7.5% are singletons and the top ten take around 5.1%.

V usage is TRBV10-3 and J usage is TRBJ1-2; D possibly corresponds to TRBD1 (6 bases). This TCR was sampled from a human donor who donated a stem cell graft to a child with SCID. Sequencing was performed on PBMCs from the stem cell graft donor, taken from the stem cell graft. CDR3 coding DNA: TGTGCCATCAGTGATAAGGGGGGCGCGGACTATGGCTACACCTTC. Its translation is CAISDKGGADYGYTF.